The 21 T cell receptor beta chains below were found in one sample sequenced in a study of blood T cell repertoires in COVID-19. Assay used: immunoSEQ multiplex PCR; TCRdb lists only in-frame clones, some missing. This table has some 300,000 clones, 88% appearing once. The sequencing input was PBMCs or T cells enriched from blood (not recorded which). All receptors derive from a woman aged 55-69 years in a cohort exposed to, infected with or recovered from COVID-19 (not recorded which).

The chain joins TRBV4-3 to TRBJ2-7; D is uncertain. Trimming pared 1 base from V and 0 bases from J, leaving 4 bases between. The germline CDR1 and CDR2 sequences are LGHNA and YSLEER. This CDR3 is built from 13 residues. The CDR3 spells CASSQASSYEQYF. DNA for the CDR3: TGCGCCAGCAGCCAAGCGAGCTCCTACGAGCAGTACTTC.

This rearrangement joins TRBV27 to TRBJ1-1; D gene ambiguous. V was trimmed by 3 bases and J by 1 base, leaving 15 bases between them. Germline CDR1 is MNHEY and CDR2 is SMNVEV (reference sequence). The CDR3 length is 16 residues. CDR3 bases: TGTGCCAGCAGTTTCCACGGTGAGGGAACGAACACTGAAGCTTTCTTT. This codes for CASSFHGEGTNTEAFF.

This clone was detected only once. CDR3 in amino acids: CASSGLTGQGGNEQYF. In nucleotides, the CDR3 is TGTGCCAGTAGTGGACTAACGGGACAGGGAGGAAACGAGCAGTACTTC. The rearrangement joins TRBV19 to TRBJ2-7, with 9 bases that match TRBD1. The V gene end was trimmed by 5 bases and the J gene end by 5 bases; junction bases not matched to a gene: 13. Germline loops: CDR1 LNHDA, CDR2 SQIVND (reference sequence). This CDR3 is 16 amino acids long.

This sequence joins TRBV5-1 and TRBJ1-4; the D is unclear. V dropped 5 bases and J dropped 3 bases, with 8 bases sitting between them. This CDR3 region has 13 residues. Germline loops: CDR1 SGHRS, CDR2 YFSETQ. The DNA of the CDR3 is TGCGCCAGCAGAATCTCCTCTAATGAAAAACTGTTTTTT. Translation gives CASRISSNEKLFF.

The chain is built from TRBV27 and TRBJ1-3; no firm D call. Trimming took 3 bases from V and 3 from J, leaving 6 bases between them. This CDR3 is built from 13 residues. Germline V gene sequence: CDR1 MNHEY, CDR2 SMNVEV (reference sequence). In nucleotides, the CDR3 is TGTGCCAGCAGTTTCGGGAATGGAAACACCATATATTTT. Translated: CASSFGNGNTIYF.

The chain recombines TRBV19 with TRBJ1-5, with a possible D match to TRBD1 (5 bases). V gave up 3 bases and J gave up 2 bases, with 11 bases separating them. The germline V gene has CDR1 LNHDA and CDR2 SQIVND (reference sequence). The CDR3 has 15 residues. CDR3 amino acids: CASSMEQARNQPQHF. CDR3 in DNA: TGTGCCAGTAGTATGGAACAGGCCCGCAATCAGCCCCAGCATTTT.

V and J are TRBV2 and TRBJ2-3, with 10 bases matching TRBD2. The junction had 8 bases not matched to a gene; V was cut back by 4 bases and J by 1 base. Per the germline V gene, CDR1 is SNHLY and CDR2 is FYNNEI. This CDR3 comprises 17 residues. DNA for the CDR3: TGTGCCAGCAGTGTTTGGCTAGCGGGAGCTGGCACAGATACGCAGTATTTT. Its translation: CASSVWLAGAGTDTQYF.

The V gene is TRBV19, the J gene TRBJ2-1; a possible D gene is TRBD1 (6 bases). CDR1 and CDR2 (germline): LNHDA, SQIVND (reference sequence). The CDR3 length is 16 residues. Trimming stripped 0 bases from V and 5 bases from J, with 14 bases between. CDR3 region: CASSIEGTLVDNEQFF. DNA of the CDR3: TGTGCCAGTAGTATAGAGGGGACATTAGTCGACAATGAGCAGTTCTTC.

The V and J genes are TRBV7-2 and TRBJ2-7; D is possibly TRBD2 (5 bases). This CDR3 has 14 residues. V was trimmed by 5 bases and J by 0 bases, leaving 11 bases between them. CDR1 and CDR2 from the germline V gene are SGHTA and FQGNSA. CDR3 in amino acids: CASSSGPSSYEQYF. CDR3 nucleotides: TGTGCCAGCAGCAGCGGACCGAGCTCCTACGAGCAGTACTTC.

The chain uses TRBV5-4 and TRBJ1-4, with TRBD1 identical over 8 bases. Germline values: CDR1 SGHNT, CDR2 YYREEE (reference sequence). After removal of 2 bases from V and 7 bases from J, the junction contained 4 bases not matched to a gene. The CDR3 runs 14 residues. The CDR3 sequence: CASSFQGAGEKLFF. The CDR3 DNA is TGTGCCAGCAGCTTTCAGGGGGCAGGTGAAAAACTGTTTTTT.

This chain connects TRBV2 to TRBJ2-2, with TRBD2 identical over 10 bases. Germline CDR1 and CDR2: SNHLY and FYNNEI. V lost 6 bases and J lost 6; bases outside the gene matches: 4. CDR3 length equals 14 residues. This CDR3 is CASRPGTSAGELFF. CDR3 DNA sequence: TGTGCCAGCAGACCCGGGACTAGCGCCGGGGAGCTGTTTTTT. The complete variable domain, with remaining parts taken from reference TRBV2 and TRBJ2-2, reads EPEVTQTPSHQVTQMGQEVILRCVPISNHLYFYWYRQILGQKVEFLVSFYNNEISEKSEIFDDQFSVERPDGSNFTLKIRSTKLEDSAMYFCASRPGTSAGELFFGEGSRLTVL.

CDR3 region: CASSLGRGRLIRGNEQFF. In nucleotides, the CDR3 is TGCGCCAGCAGCTTGGGACGCGGGAGATTGATTAGGGGCAATGAGCAGTTCTTC. The chain carries TRBV5-1 and TRBJ2-1, with 7 bases lining up with TRBD2. There are 18 residues in the CDR3. With V trimmed by 0 bases and J by 6 bases, 15 bases remained unmatched. Germline CDR1 reads SGHRS; CDR2 reads YFSETQ.

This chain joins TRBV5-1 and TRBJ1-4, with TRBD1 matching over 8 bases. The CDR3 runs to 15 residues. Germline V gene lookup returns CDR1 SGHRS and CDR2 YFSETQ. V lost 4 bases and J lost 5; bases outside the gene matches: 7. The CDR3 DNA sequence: TGCGCCAGCAGCGAGGGGGACAGGAAAAATGAAAAACTGTTTTTT. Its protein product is CASSEGDRKNEKLFF.

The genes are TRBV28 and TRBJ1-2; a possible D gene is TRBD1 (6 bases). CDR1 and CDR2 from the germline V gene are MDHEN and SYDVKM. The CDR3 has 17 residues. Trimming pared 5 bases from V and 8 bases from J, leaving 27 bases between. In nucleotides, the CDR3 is TGTGCCAGCAGTACCGCTTCTTGGACAGTCTCCCCTAGGGGCTACACCTTC. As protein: CASSTASWTVSPRGYTF.

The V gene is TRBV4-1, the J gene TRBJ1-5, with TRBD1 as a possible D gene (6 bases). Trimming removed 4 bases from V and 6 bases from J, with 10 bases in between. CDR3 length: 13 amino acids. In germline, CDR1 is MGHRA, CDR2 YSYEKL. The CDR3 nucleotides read TGCGCCAGCAGCCTAATACAGGGTCAGCCCCAGCATTTT. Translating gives CASSLIQGQPQHF.

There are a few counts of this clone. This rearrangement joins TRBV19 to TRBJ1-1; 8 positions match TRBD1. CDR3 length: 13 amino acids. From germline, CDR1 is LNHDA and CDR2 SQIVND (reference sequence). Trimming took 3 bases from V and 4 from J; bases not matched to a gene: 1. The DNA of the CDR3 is TGTGCCAGTAGTATTACAGGGGGCACTGAAGCTTTCTTT. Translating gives CASSITGGTEAFF.

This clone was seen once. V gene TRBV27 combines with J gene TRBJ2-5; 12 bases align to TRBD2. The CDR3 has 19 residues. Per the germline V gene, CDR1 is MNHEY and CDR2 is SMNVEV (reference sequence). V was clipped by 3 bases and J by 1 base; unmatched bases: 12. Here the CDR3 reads CASSFSRLAGGPTQETQYF. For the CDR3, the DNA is TGTGCCAGCAGTTTTTCCCGGCTAGCGGGAGGGCCTACCCAAGAGACCCAGTACTTC.

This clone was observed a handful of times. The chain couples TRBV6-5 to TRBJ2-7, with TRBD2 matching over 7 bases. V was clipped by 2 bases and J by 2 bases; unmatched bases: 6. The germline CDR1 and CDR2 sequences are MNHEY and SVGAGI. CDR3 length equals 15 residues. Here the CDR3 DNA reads TGTGCCAGCAGTTACGGGGGGGGAAGGGCCTACGAGCAGTACTTC. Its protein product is CASSYGGGRAYEQYF.

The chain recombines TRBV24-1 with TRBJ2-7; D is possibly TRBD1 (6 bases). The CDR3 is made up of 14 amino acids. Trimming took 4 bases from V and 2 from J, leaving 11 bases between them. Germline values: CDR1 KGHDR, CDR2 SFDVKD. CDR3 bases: TGTGCCACCAGTGACCCCGACAGGCCCTACGAGCAGTACTTC. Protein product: CATSDPDRPYEQYF.

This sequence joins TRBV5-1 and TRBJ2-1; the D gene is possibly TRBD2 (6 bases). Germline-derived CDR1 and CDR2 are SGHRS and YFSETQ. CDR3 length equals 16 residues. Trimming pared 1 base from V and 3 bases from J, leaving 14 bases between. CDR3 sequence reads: CASSLLAVPGYNEQFF. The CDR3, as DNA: TGCGCCAGCAGCTTGTTAGCGGTCCCTGGCTACAATGAGCAGTTCTTC.

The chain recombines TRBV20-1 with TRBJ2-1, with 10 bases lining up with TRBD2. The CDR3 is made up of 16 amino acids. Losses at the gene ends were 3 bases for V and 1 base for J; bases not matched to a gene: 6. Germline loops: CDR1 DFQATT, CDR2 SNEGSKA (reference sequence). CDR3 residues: CSASSASGSSYNEQFF. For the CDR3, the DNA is TGCAGTGCTAGTTCCGCTAGCGGGAGTTCCTACAATGAGCAGTTCTTC.